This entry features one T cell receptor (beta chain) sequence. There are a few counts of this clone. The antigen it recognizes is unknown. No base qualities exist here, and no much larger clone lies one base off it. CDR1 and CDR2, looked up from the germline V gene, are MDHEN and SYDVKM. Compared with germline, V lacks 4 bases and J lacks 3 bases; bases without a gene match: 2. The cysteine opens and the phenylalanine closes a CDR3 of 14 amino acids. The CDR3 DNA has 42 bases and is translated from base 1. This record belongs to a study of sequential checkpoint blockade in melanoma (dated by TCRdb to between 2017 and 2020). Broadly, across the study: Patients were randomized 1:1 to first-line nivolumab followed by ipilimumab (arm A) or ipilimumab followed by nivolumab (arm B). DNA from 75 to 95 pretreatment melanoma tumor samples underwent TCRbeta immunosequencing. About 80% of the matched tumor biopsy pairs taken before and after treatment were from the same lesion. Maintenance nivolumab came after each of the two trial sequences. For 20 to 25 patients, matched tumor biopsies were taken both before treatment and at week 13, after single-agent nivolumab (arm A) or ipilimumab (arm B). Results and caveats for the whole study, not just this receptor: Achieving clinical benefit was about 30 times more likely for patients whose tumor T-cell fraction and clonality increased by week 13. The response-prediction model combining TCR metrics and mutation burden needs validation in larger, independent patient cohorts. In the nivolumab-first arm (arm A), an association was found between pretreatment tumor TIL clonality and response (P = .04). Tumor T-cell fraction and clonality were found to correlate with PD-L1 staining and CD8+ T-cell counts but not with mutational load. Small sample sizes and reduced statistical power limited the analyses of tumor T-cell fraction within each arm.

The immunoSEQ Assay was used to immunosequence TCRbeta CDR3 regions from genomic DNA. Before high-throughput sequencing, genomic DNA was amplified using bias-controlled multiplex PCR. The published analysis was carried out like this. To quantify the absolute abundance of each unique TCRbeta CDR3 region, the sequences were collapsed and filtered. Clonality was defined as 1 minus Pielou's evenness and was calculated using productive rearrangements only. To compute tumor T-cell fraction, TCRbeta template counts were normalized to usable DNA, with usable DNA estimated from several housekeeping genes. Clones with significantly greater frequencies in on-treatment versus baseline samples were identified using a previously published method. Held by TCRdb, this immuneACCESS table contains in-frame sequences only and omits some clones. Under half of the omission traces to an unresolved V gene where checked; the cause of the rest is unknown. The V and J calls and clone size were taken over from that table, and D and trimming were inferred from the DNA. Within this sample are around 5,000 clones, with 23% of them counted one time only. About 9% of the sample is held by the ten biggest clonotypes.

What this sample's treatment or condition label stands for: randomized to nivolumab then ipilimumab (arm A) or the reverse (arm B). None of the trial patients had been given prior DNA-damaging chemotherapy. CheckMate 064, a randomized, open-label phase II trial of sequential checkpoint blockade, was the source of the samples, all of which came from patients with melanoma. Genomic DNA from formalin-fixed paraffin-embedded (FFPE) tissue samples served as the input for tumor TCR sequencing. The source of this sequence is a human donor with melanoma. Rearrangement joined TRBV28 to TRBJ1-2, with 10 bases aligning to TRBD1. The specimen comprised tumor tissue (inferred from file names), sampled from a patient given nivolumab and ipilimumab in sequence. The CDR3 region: CASSSGTGDYGYTF. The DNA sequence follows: TGTGCCAGCAGTTCCGGGACAGGGGACTATGGCTACACCTTC.